These 10 T cell receptor beta chains were sequenced from one sample in a study of T cells in Graves' hyperthyroidism and ophthalmopathy. It was RNA transcripts that yielded the amplified TCR beta CDR3 regions. Using the HTBI primer set, a first-round RT-PCR was run on the TCR CDR3. TCRdb reprocessed the multiplex PCR reads with MiXCR, giving one entry per CDR3 protein. The sample includes hundreds of thousands of distinct CDR3 sequences, approximately 26% of them seen just once. Source material: blood. These receptors all stem from a man aged 35 to 55 with Graves' hyperthyroidism that later progressed to Graves' ophthalmopathy.

At least ten counts were recorded for this clonotype. The V call is TRBV6-1, the J call TRBJ2-7; TRBD1 matches at 10 bases. V lost 4 bases, J lost 6 bases, and 6 bases stayed unmatched. CDR1 and CDR2 from the germline V gene are MNHNS and SASEGT. There are 14 residues in the CDR3. The chain's CDR3 is CASSGTGGTVEQYF. The DNA of the CDR3 is TGTGCCAGCAGTGGGACAGGGGGAACGGTCGAGCAGTACTTC.

This clonotype showed up just a few times. The genes are TRBV7-2 and TRBJ1-5; D not certain. Looked up from germline, CDR1 is SGHTA and CDR2 is FQGNSA. V lost 2 bases, J lost 0 bases, and 5 bases lay in between. CDR3 length: 14 amino acids. The CDR3 DNA follows: TGTGCCAGCAGCTTAATGAATAGCAATCAGCCCCAGCATTTT. This encodes CASSLMNSNQPQHF.

This clonotype has at least ten counts. The chain joins TRBV29-1 to TRBJ2-7, with D possibly being TRBD1 or TRBD2 (5 bases each). The V gene's germline CDR1 is SQVTM and CDR2 ANQGSEA. The CDR3 sequence is 13 residues long. V was trimmed by 8 bases and J by 6 bases, leaving 20 bases between them. The DNA for the CDR3 is TGCAGCATTCCCGGGGACCTGGCCGCCGAGCAGTACTTC. Protein: CSIPGDLAAEQYF.

This clonotype was found many times. The rearrangement links TRBV30 to TRBJ2-2; possible D gene TRBD1, 6 bases. Germline loops: CDR1 GTSNPN, CDR2 SVGIG (reference sequence). The CDR3 loop spans 14 amino acids. With 2 bases removed from V and 6 bases from J, the gap between germline ends came to 13 bases. This CDR3 is CAWSLPGVSGELFF. DNA for the CDR3: TGTGCCTGGAGTCTACCAGGGGTCTCCGGGGAGCTGTTTTTT.

This clonotype showed up many times. The chain is built from TRBV27 and TRBJ2-5; a possible D gene is TRBD2 (6 bases). CDR1 is MNHEY and CDR2 is SMNVEV in the germline V gene (reference sequence). V shed 5 bases and J shed 5 bases, with 12 bases lying between them. The CDR3 is 13 amino acids. The CDR3 region is CASSTGLRETQYF. The CDR3 nucleotides are TGTGCCAGCAGTACGGGACTTCGGGAGACCCAGTACTTC.

This clonotype was recorded at least ten times. The rearrangement joins TRBV28 to TRBJ2-7, with D perhaps TRBD1 (6 bases). V was shortened by 9 bases and J by 1 base, with 13 bases between the two germline ends. CDR1 MDHEN and CDR2 SYDVKM come from the germline V gene. The CDR3 covers 13 residues. The CDR3 bases are TGTGCCAGTGAGGACAGTCTTTCCTACGAGCAGTACTTC. It yields the protein CASEDSLSYEQYF.

This clonotype was picked up many times. The chain uses TRBV9 and TRBJ2-5, with D unclear. CDR3 length equals 15 residues. V lost 0 bases to trimming and J lost 2 bases, with 11 bases between them. Germline loops: CDR1 SGDLS, CDR2 YYNGEE. The CDR3 DNA reads TGTGCCAGCAGCGTAGCCTGGGTACAGCAAGAGACCCAGTACTTC. The encoded protein is CASSVAWVQQETQYF.

The chain is built from TRBV6-1 and TRBJ1-5; D unclear. From germline, CDR1 is MNHNS and CDR2 SASEGT. The CDR3 contains 13 residues. The germline V and J ends were trimmed by 7 bases and 6 bases, with 13 bases remaining between them. The CDR3 DNA is TGTGCCAGCATCCCAGGCCCACGTCAGCCCCAGCATTTT. It codes for CASIPGPRQPQHF.

This clonotype was observed a handful of times. The chain joins TRBV9 to TRBJ1-2, with D uncertain. The V end lost 4 bases, the J end lost 0 bases, and 10 bases lay between the germline ends. Germline CDR1 reads SGDLS; CDR2 reads YYNGEE. The CDR3 has 14 amino acids. The CDR3 loop reads CASSPERTNYGYTF. The CDR3 nucleotides read TGTGCCAGCAGCCCCGAGAGGACTAACTATGGCTACACCTTC.

The gene calls are TRBV11-2 and TRBJ2-7; 8 bases line up with TRBD1. The germline CDR1 and CDR2 sequences are SGHAT and FQNNGV. CDR3 length equals 14 residues. Trimming at V came to 5 bases and at J to 1 base, leaving 4 bases not matched to a gene. The CDR3 DNA follows: TGTGCCAGCAGCGGCCGGGACAGGTCCTACGAGCAGTACTTC. Protein product: CASSGRDRSYEQYF.